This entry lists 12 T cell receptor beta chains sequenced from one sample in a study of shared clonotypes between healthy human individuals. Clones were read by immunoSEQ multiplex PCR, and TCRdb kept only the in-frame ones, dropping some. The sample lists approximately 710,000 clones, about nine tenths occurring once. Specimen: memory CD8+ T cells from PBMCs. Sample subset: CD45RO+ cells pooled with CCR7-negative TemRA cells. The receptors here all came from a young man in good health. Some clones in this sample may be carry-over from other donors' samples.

In nucleotides, the CDR3 is TGCGCCAGCAGCCACTCCCGAGGGAGACGACTAGACTACGAGCAGTACTTC. Protein sequence: CASSHSRGRRLDYEQYF. The chain carries TRBV4-1 and TRBJ2-7; tentatively, D is TRBD2 (6 bases). Germline V gene sequence: CDR1 MGHRA, CDR2 YSYEKL. V was pared by 3 bases and J by 3 bases, with 21 bases between. The CDR3 is 17 amino acids.

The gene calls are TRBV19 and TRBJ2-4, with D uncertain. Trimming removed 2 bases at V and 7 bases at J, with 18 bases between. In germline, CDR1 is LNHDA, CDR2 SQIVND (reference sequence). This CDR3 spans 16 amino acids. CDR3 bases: TGTGCCAGTAGTATACCACCTCATATGGCAGGCAACATTCAGTACTTC. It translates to CASSIPPHMAGNIQYF.

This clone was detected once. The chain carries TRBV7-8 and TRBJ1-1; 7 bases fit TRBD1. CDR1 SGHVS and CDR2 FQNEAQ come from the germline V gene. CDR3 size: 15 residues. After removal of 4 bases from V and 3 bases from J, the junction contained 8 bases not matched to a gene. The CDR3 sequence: CASSWEEGAYTEAFF. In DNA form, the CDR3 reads TGTGCCAGCAGCTGGGAAGAGGGGGCTTACACTGAAGCTTTCTTT.

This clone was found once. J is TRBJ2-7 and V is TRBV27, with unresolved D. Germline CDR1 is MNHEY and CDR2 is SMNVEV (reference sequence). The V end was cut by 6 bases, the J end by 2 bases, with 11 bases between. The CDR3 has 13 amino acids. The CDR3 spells CASRELLAYEQYF. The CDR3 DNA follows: TGTGCCAGCAGGGAGTTATTGGCCTACGAGCAGTACTTC.

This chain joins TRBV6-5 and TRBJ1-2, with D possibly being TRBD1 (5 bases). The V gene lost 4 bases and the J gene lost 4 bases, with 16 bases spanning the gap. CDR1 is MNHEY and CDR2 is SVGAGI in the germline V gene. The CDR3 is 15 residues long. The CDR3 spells CASSWGRSVSYGYTF. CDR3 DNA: TGTGCCAGCAGTTGGGGCAGAAGTGTCTCCTATGGCTACACCTTC.

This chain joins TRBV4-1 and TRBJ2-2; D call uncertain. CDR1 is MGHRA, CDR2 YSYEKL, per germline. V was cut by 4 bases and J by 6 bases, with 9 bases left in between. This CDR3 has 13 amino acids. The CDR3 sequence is CASSPTRPGELFF. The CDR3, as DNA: TGCGCCAGCAGCCCGACTCGACCCGGGGAGCTGTTTTTT.

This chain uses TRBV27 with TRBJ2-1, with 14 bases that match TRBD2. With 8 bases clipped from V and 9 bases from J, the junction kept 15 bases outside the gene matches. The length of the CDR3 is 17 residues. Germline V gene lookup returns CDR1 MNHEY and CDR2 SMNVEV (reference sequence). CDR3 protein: CASAHLGTSGSSAEQFF. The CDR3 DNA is TGTGCCAGCGCTCATTTAGGGACTAGCGGGAGTTCCGCTGAGCAGTTCTTC.

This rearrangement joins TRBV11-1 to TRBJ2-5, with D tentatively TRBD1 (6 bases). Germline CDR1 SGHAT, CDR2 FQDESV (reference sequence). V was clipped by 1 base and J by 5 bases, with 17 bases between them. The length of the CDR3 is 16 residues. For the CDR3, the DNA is TGTGCCAGCAGCTTAGGAGCTCGGCAGGGGCATGAGACCCAGTACTTC. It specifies CASSLGARQGHETQYF.

DNA for the CDR3: TGTGCCAGCATCAGTGACCCTACGGGACAGGGAGTTTCACCCCTCCACTTT. This codes for CASISDPTGQGVSPLHF. V and J are TRBV7-3 and TRBJ1-6, with 9 bases that match TRBD1. Germline assignment: CDR1 SGHTA and CDR2 FQGTGA. Trimming at V came to 7 bases and at J to 9 bases, leaving 16 bases not matched to a gene. The CDR3 is made up of 17 amino acids.

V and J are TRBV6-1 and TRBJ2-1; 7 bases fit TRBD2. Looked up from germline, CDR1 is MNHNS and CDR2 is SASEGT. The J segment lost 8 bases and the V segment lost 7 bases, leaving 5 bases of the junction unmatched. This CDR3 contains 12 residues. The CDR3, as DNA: TGTGCCAGCATCACTAGCGTGTATGAGCAGTTCTTC. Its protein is CASITSVYEQFF.

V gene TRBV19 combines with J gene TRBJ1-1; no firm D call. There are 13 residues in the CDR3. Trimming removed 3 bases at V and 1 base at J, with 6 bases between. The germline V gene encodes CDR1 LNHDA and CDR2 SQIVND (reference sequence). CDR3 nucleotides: TGTGCCAGTAGTATTGGAGAGAACACTGAAGCTTTCTTT. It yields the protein CASSIGENTEAFF.

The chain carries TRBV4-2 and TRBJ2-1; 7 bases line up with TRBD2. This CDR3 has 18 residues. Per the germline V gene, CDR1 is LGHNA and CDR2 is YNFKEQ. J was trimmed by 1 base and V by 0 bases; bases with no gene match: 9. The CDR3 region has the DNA TGTGCCAGCAGCCAAGAACAGCGGGATTTGTGGTCCTACAATGAGCAGTTCTTC. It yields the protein CASSQEQRDLWSYNEQFF.